Following are 29 T cell receptor beta chains from one sample sequenced in a study of cytomegalovirus exposure and HLA in healthy donors. The table came from immunoSEQ multiplex PCR; TCRdb's copy has only in-frame clones and leaves some out. The sample lists 150,000 to 200,000 clones, about 82% occurring once. Specimen: PBMCs. The receptors were sampled from a woman aged 18-29 years in good health and CMV-seronegative.

The chain recombines TRBV2 with TRBJ2-7; maybe TRBD2 (6 bases). Between the trimmed V and J ends, which lost 6 bases and 3 bases, there was a span of 18 bases. This CDR3 comprises 15 residues. Germline CDR1 and CDR2: SNHLY and FYNNEI. In DNA form, the CDR3 reads TGTGCCAGCAGGCACCTACCTGGGGGGTACTACGAGCAGTACTTC. This translates into CASRHLPGGYYEQYF. The variable domain in full, completed from reference TRBV2 and TRBJ2-7, reads EPEVTQTPSHQVTQMGQEVILRCVPISNHLYFYWYRQILGQKVEFLVSFYNNEISEKSEIFDDQFSVERPDGSNFTLKIRSTKLEDSAMYFCASRHLPGGYYEQYFGPGTRLTVT.

This chain uses TRBV6-5 with TRBJ1-1, with D unresolved. With 2 bases removed from V and 3 bases from J, the gap between germline ends came to 7 bases. CDR3 size: 13 residues. Germline V gene lookup returns CDR1 MNHEY and CDR2 SVGAGI. CDR3 DNA: TGTGCCAGCAGTTACCGCGGATACACTGAAGCTTTCTTT. Its protein is CASSYRGYTEAFF.

The J gene is TRBJ2-2, the V gene TRBV7-2; TRBD2 agrees at 12 bases. With 6 bases clipped from V and 6 bases from J, the junction kept 5 bases outside the gene matches. The CDR3 runs 15 residues. The germline V gene encodes CDR1 SGHTA and CDR2 FQGNSA. The CDR3 loop reads CASRLAGGDAGELFF. CDR3 nucleotides: TGTGCCAGCAGACTAGCGGGAGGTGATGCCGGGGAGCTGTTTTTT.

This clone was found once. The rearrangement joins TRBV19 to TRBJ2-2; D is possibly TRBD1 (5 bases). V lost 9 bases to trimming and J lost 6 bases, with 14 bases between them. The CDR3 covers 13 residues. Germline-derived CDR1 and CDR2 are LNHDA and SQIVND (reference sequence). CDR3 protein: CASQGLPAGELFF. The CDR3 DNA sequence: TGTGCCAGCCAGGGTTTGCCTGCCGGGGAGCTGTTTTTT. Variable domain in full (rest from reference TRBV19 and TRBJ2-2): DGGITQSPKYLFRKEGQNVTLSCEQNLNHDAMYWYRQDPGQGLRLIYYSQIVNDFQKGDIAEGYSVSREKKESFPLTVTSAQKNPTAFYLCASQGLPAGELFFGEGSRLTVL.

This chain connects TRBV27 to TRBJ2-7; possible D gene TRBD2, 6 bases. Germline V gene data show CDR1 as MNHEY and CDR2 as SMNVEV (reference sequence). This CDR3 region has 18 residues. Trimming left V 4 bases short and J 0 bases short, with 22 bases between. CDR3 amino acids: CASSSSIFRDSSSYEQYF. CDR3 nucleotides: TGTGCCAGCAGTTCCTCAATCTTCCGGGACTCGAGCTCCTACGAGCAGTACTTC.

This chain connects TRBV7-9 to TRBJ1-1; 8 bases line up with TRBD1. CDR1 and CDR2 (germline): SEHNR, FQNEAQ (reference sequence). Trimming cost V 5 bases and J 1 base; bases outside gene matches: 6. There are 15 residues in the CDR3. In DNA form, the CDR3 reads TGTGCCAGCAGCCCCTGGACAGGGCAGAACACTGAAGCTTTCTTT. Its protein product is CASSPWTGQNTEAFF. The full variable domain, rest sourced from reference TRBV7-9 and TRBJ1-1, is DTGVSQNPRHKITKRGQNVTFRCDPISEHNRLYWYRQTLGQGPEFLTYFQNEAQLEKSRLLSDRFSAERPKGSFSTLEIQRTEQGDSAMYLCASSPWTGQNTEAFFGQGTRLTVV.

This clone appeared a few times. The V gene is TRBV10-3, the J gene TRBJ1-2; D is unclear. Germline values: CDR1 ENHRY, CDR2 SYGVKD. There are 13 residues in the CDR3. V was trimmed by 6 bases and J by 3 bases, leaving 11 bases between them. Here the CDR3 reads CAIRAMADYGYTF. The CDR3 DNA sequence: TGTGCCATCAGGGCTATGGCGGACTATGGCTACACCTTC.

The V and J genes are TRBV7-2 and TRBJ1-2; TRBD1 aligns across 8 bases. After removal of 3 bases from V and 2 bases from J, the junction contained 2 bases not matched to a gene. The CDR3 is 14 amino acids. CDR1 is SGHTA, CDR2 FQGNSA, per germline. DNA of the CDR3: TGTGCCAGCAGCTTGGGACAGGCGAACTATGGCTACACCTTC. Amino acid sequence: CASSLGQANYGYTF.

V usage is TRBV5-1 and J usage is TRBJ1-2; no clear D gene. Trimming removed 4 bases from V and 1 base from J, with 17 bases in between. Germline values: CDR1 SGHRS, CDR2 YFSETQ. The CDR3 has 16 amino acids. The CDR3 reads CASSPIPQTHNYGYTF. In DNA form, the CDR3 reads TGCGCCAGCAGCCCTATCCCCCAGACACATAACTATGGCTACACCTTC. The whole variable domain, filled in from reference TRBV5-1 and TRBJ1-2, reads KAGVTQTPRYLIKTRGQQVTLSCSPISGHRSVSWYQQTPGQGLQFLFEYFSETQRNKGNFPGRFSGRQFSNSRSEMNVSTLELGDSALYLCASSPIPQTHNYGYTFGSGTRLTVV.

The J gene is TRBJ2-7, the V gene TRBV7-8; TRBD2 agrees at 14 bases. This CDR3 has 17 amino acids. Germline V CDR1 and CDR2: SGHVS, FQNEAQ. V was pared by 3 bases and J by 7 bases, with 11 bases of the junction left unmatched. CDR3 in amino acids: CASSFRPLGLAGGEQYF. The DNA for the CDR3 is TGTGCCAGCAGCTTCAGACCCCTTGGACTAGCGGGAGGAGAGCAGTACTTC.

This chain uses TRBV6-5 with TRBJ2-1; tentative D call: TRBD2 (6 bases). The CDR3 has 16 residues. The V gene lost 2 bases and the J gene lost 5 bases, with 16 bases spanning the gap. Germline CDR1 reads MNHEY; CDR2 reads SVGAGI. CDR3 sequence (DNA): TGTGCCAGCAGTTACCCTACGACTAGTGGGCACAATGAGCAGTTCTTC. As protein: CASSYPTTSGHNEQFF.

This clone appeared once. The chain uses TRBV18 and TRBJ2-7; 12 positions agree with TRBD2. Germline trimming cut 5 bases from V and 2 bases from J; bases unmatched to any gene: 7. In germline, CDR1 is KGHSH, CDR2 LQKENI. The CDR3 loop spans 16 amino acids. CDR3 in amino acids: CASSEGLAGLTYEQYF. The CDR3 bases are TGTGCCAGCTCAGAGGGACTAGCGGGTCTAACCTACGAGCAGTACTTC.

The CDR3 here is CASSRGREAGTQYF. CDR3 in DNA: TGTGCCAGCAGCCGAGGGCGGGAGGCAGGTACGCAGTATTTT. The chain couples TRBV5-6 to TRBJ2-3; TRBD2 matches at 8 bases. The CDR3 loop spans 14 amino acids. The V segment lost 4 bases and the J segment 8 bases; nucleotides outside the gene matches: 9. CDR1 is SGHDT and CDR2 is YYEEEE in the germline V gene. The complete variable domain, with remaining parts taken from reference TRBV5-6 and TRBJ2-3, reads DAGVTQSPTHLIKTRGQQVTLRCSPKSGHDTVSWYQQALGQGPQFIFQYYEEEERQRGNFPDRFSGHQFPNYSSELNVNALLLGDSALYLCASSRGREAGTQYFGPGTRLTVL.

This sequence joins TRBV5-1 and TRBJ1-2; 10 bases fit TRBD1. Losses at the gene ends were 0 bases for V and 4 bases for J; bases not matched to a gene: 12. This CDR3 is built from 18 residues. Germline loops: CDR1 SGHRS, CDR2 YFSETQ. CDR3 DNA sequence: TGCGCCAGCAGCTTGGATCGACAGGGGGCTCTAATCCCCTATGGCTACACCTTC. Protein: CASSLDRQGALIPYGYTF.

The chain joins TRBV6-1 to TRBJ2-1, with D maybe TRBD2 (7 bases). Looked up from germline, CDR1 is MNHNS and CDR2 is SASEGT. The CDR3 spans 17 residues. Trimming removed 4 bases at V and 5 bases at J, with 21 bases between. The CDR3 spells CASSGGRLASIDNEQFF. Written as DNA, the CDR3 is TGTGCCAGCAGTGGGGGGCGACTAGCAAGCATCGACAATGAGCAGTTCTTC.

The V gene is TRBV15, the J gene TRBJ1-5; TRBD1 might be the D (5 bases). This CDR3 region has 16 residues. The ends were cut back, 0 bases at V and 1 base at J, with 10 bases in the middle. From germline, CDR1 is LNHNV and CDR2 YYDKDF (reference sequence). Here the CDR3 DNA reads TGTGCCACCAGCAGAGATGGAAGGGGAAGCAATCAGCCCCAGCATTTT. Amino acid sequence: CATSRDGRGSNQPQHF. The full variable domain, in which reference TRBV15 and TRBJ1-5 provide the parts outside the CDR3, is DAMVIQNPRYQVTQFGKPVTLSCSQTLNHNVMYWYQQKSSQAPKLLFHYYDKDFNNEADTPDNFQSRRPNTSFCFLDIRSPGLGDTAMYLCATSRDGRGSNQPQHFGDGTRLSIL.

The chain uses TRBV21-1 and TRBJ1-2. TRBV21-1 is a pseudogene. The CDR3 spans 11 residues. CDR3 nucleotides: TGTGCCAGCAGCAAAGCTAGTGGCTACACCTTC. Its protein product is CASSKASGYTF.

This chain connects TRBV6-1 to TRBJ1-2; D gene unclear. This CDR3 has 13 amino acids. V shed 5 bases and J shed 0 bases, with 7 bases lying between them. Germline lookup yields CDR1 MNHNS and CDR2 SASEGT. The CDR3 loop is CASSPGANYGYTF. In DNA, the CDR3 is TGTGCCAGCAGTCCTGGAGCTAACTATGGCTACACCTTC.

The chain combines TRBV5-1 with TRBJ2-6; TRBD1 matches at 9 bases. The junction had 21 bases not matched to a gene; V was cut back by 2 bases and J by 0 bases. The CDR3 totals 23 residues. Germline V gives CDR1 SGHRS, CDR2 YFSETQ. The chain's CDR3 is CASSLSAFGTGKVGASGANVLTF. CDR3 bases: TGCGCCAGCAGCTTATCTGCTTTTGGGACAGGGAAAGTAGGAGCCTCTGGGGCCAACGTCCTGACTTTC.

CDR3 DNA: TGTGCCAGCTCACCACCAGGGCAGGGTAGGGCTTTCTTT. Translating it yields CASSPPGQGRAFF. The rearrangement links TRBV18 to TRBJ1-1; TRBD1 might be the D (5 bases). V lost 0 bases, J lost 11 bases, and 13 bases lay in between. Germline loops: CDR1 KGHSH, CDR2 LQKENI. The CDR3 is 13 residues long.

V is TRBV5-1 and J is TRBJ2-7; the match to TRBD2 covers 11 bases. V lost 2 bases, J lost 3 bases, and 7 bases stayed unmatched. The V gene's germline CDR1 is SGHRS and CDR2 YFSETQ. The CDR3 length is 16 residues. The CDR3 here is CASSLMTSGANYEQYF. CDR3 coding DNA: TGCGCCAGCAGCTTAATGACTAGCGGGGCAAACTACGAGCAGTACTTC.

This sequence joins TRBV7-6 and TRBJ2-2; 9 bases agree with TRBD2. The germline V gene has CDR1 SGHVS and CDR2 FNYEAQ. Trimming at V came to 4 bases and at J to 2 bases, leaving 11 bases not matched to a gene. This CDR3 comprises 18 residues. CDR3 region: CASSYPRAGGPNTGELFF. CDR3 sequence (DNA): TGTGCCAGCAGCTACCCCCGAGCGGGGGGCCCTAACACCGGGGAGCTGTTTTTT.

Only a few counts were recorded for this clone. This chain joins TRBV5-1 and TRBJ2-2; the D gene is possibly TRBD1 (6 bases). V lost 5 bases, J lost 6 bases, and 20 bases lay in between. The CDR3 sequence is 16 residues long. Germline CDR1 is SGHRS and CDR2 is YFSETQ. The CDR3 DNA sequence: TGCGCCAGCAGTAAATTTGGTGTCTCAGGGGCCGGGGAGCTGTTTTTT. Protein: CASSKFGVSGAGELFF.

The chain uses TRBV30 and TRBJ1-1; 7 bases align to TRBD1. The junction had 10 bases not matched to a gene; V was cut back by 5 bases and J by 4 bases. CDR1 is GTSNPN, CDR2 SVGIG, per germline (reference sequence). The CDR3 is 14 residues long. CDR3 coding DNA: TGTGCCTGGCTTAAATCGGGACAGCGCACTGAAGCTTTCTTT. It encodes CAWLKSGQRTEAFF.

This chain connects TRBV29-1 to TRBJ2-6; a possible D gene is TRBD2 (6 bases). The CDR3 covers 16 residues. Per germline, CDR1 SQVTM and CDR2 ANQGSEA. V was trimmed by 7 bases and J by 0 bases, leaving 16 bases between them. In nucleotides, the CDR3 is TGCAGCGCCCTGGGGGGATCCAGCTCTGGGGCCAACGTCCTGACTTTC. Amino acid sequence: CSALGGSSSGANVLTF.

The chain has TRBV19 and TRBJ1-6; 7 bases map to TRBD1. The CDR3 covers 18 residues. The V segment lost 2 bases and the J segment 0 bases; nucleotides outside the gene matches: 7. Germline V gene lookup returns CDR1 LNHDA and CDR2 SQIVND (reference sequence). In DNA, the CDR3 is TGTGCCAGTAGTATACTGACAGGGACTCGCTCCTATAATTCACCCCTCCACTTT. Amino acid sequence: CASSILTGTRSYNSPLHF.

In its sample, this clone was seen once. V and J are TRBV19 and TRBJ2-3; 12 bases map to TRBD2. Per the germline V gene, CDR1 is LNHDA and CDR2 is SQIVND (reference sequence). After removal of 6 bases from V and 5 bases from J, the junction contained 15 bases not matched to a gene. There are 18 residues in the CDR3. CDR3 amino acids: CASSITKRLAGVGDTQYF. CDR3 nucleotide sequence: TGTGCCAGTAGCATCACGAAGAGACTAGCGGGAGTGGGAGATACGCAGTATTTT.

The V call is TRBV18, the J call TRBJ1-6, with D possibly TRBD1 on 6 matching bases. V lost 2 bases, J lost 6 bases, and 14 bases lay in between. Germline V CDR1 and CDR2: KGHSH, LQKENI. There are 16 residues in the CDR3. CDR3 sequence reads: CASSPTGQGPNSPLHF. As DNA, the CDR3 is TGTGCCAGCTCACCAACGGGCCAGGGGCCTAATTCACCCCTCCACTTT.

The genes are TRBV25-1 and TRBJ1-4; tentative D call: TRBD1 (5 bases). The germline CDR1 and CDR2 sequences are MGHDK and SYGVNS. V was shortened by 6 bases and J by 2 bases, with 19 bases between the two germline ends. The CDR3 is 17 amino acids. This CDR3 is CASSASLQVITNEKLFF. The CDR3 DNA reads TGTGCCAGCAGCGCAAGCCTACAGGTGATCACTAATGAAAAACTGTTTTTT.